These 9 T cell receptor beta chains originate from one sample sequenced in a study of blood T cell repertoires in COVID-19. TCRdb's table, derived via immunoSEQ multiplex PCR, lists solely in-frame clones and lacks some. The table records about 190,000 clones, 84% of them present only once. The sequenced sample consisted of PBMCs or T cells enriched from blood (not recorded which). All receptors derive from a woman aged 25 to 39 who had recovered from COVID-19.

This chain uses TRBV6-5 with TRBJ1-2; D call uncertain. Germline lookup yields CDR1 MNHEY and CDR2 SVGAGI. This CDR3 has 13 residues. V was trimmed by 0 bases and J by 4 bases, leaving 6 bases between them. In DNA, the CDR3 is TGTGCCAGCAGTTACTCGAACAGCTATGGCTACACCTTC. Its protein is CASSYSNSYGYTF.

This chain joins TRBV7-9 and TRBJ2-1, with 12 bases lining up with TRBD2. V lost 7 bases to trimming and J lost 9 bases; unmatched junction nucleotides: 22. Germline assignment: CDR1 SEHNR and CDR2 FQNEAQ (reference sequence). The CDR3 length is 19 residues. As DNA, the CDR3 is TGTGCCAGCATCCAGCCAGGGCTAGCGGGGGGGCCGTTTTTGTCTGAGCAGTTCTTC. Amino acids: CASIQPGLAGGPFLSEQFF.

V is TRBV5-6 and J is TRBJ2-7; possibly TRBD1 for D (6 bases). The V end was cut by 2 bases, the J end by 4 bases, with 22 bases between. The germline V gene encodes CDR1 SGHDT and CDR2 YYEEEE. This CDR3 contains 17 residues. The CDR3 here is CASSFQLHADSTYEQYF. Written as DNA, the CDR3 is TGTGCCAGCAGCTTCCAACTCCACGCGGACAGCACATACGAGCAGTACTTC.

This chain joins TRBV30 and TRBJ1-1, with a possible D match to TRBD1 (5 bases). CDR3 length: 14 residues. CDR1 is GTSNPN, CDR2 SVGIG, per germline (reference sequence). V lost 0 bases and J lost 6, with 14 bases in between. This chain's CDR3 is CAWSVPRTNPEAFF. CDR3 coding DNA: TGTGCCTGGAGTGTGCCCCGGACAAATCCTGAAGCTTTCTTT.

The rearrangement links TRBV10-3 to TRBJ2-4, with 8 bases fitting TRBD1. Trimming took 5 bases from V and 0 from J; bases not matched to a gene: 6. This CDR3 contains 16 residues. CDR1 and CDR2 from the germline V gene are ENHRY and SYGVKD. The CDR3, as DNA: TGTGCCATCAGTCCCGGGACAGGACTAGCCAAAAACATTCAGTACTTC. Its translation is CAISPGTGLAKNIQYF.

The chain couples TRBV11-2 to TRBJ1-4; a possible D gene is TRBD1 (6 bases). Per the germline V gene, CDR1 is SGHAT and CDR2 is FQNNGV. CDR3 length: 15 residues. Trimming pared 5 bases from V and 7 bases from J, leaving 17 bases between. As DNA, the CDR3 is TGTGCCAGCAGCCCTCAGGACAGCTCGGTTGAAAAACTGTTTTTT. The encoded protein is CASSPQDSSVEKLFF.

In this sample, this clone turned up many times. This rearrangement joins TRBV10-3 to TRBJ1-3; 7 bases are shared with TRBD1. The V and J ends lost 8 bases and 6 bases, in that order; junction bases with no gene match: 7. Germline assignment: CDR1 ENHRY and CDR2 SYGVKD. The CDR3 is 13 amino acids. CDR3 protein: CAIVDRDENTIYF. DNA of the CDR3: TGTGCCATCGTTGACAGGGATGAAAACACCATATATTTT.

This sequence joins TRBV9 and TRBJ1-4; 9 bases match TRBD1. The J segment lost 5 bases and the V segment lost 2 bases, leaving 1 base of the junction unmatched. CDR3 length: 14 amino acids. Germline lookup yields CDR1 SGDLS and CDR2 YYNGEE. The CDR3 protein is CASSVTGGNEKLFF. The CDR3 DNA follows: TGTGCCAGCAGCGTCACAGGGGGCAATGAAAAACTGTTTTTT.

V is TRBV11-2 and J is TRBJ1-2, with D perhaps matching TRBD1 (6 bases). Trimming stripped 2 bases from V and 4 bases from J, with 17 bases between. CDR1 SGHAT and CDR2 FQNNGV come from the germline V gene. CDR3 size: 16 residues. CDR3 in DNA: TGTGCCAGCAGCTTATTTCAACGGGGGGGCTCCTATGGCTACACCTTC. It is translated as CASSLFQRGGSYGYTF.